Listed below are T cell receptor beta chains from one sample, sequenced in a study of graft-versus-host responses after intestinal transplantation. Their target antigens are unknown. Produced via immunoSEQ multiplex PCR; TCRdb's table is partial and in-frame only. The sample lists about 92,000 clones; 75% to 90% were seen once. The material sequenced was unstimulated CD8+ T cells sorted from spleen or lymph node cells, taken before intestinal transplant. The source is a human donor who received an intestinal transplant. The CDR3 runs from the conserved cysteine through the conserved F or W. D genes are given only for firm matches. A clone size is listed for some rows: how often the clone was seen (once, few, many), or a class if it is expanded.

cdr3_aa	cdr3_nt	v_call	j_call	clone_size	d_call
CASSSGRGGMTDTQYF	TGTGCCAGCAGCTCAGGACGGGGGGGCATGACAGATACGCAGTATTTT	TRBV7-9	TRBJ2-3	.	TRBD2
CAISGPGLYEQYF	TGTGCCATCAGCGGACCAGGGCTATACGAGCAGTACTTC	TRBV10-3	TRBJ2-7	.	.
CATWDTPYEQYF	TGTGCCACCTGGGACACCCCCTACGAGCAGTACTTC	TRBV7-9	TRBJ2-7	.	.
CSVDIFPRLAINEQFF	TGCAGCGTTGATATCTTTCCGCGACTAGCAATCAATGAGCAGTTCTTC	TRBV29-1	TRBJ2-1	.	TRBD2
CASSLPSSGMTYNEQFF	TGTGCCAGCAGCCTCCCCTCTAGCGGGATGACCTACAATGAGCAGTTCTTC	TRBV9	TRBJ2-1	.	TRBD2
CASSYPGDDRYEQYF	TGTGCCAGCAGTTACCCGGGGGACGATAGGTACGAGCAGTACTTC	TRBV6-5	TRBJ2-7	.	.
CSVDLQGNGNTIYF	TGCAGCGTTGATCTACAGGGAAATGGAAACACCATATATTTT	TRBV29-1	TRBJ1-3	.	.
CASSFLGTDYGYTF	TGTGCCAGCAGCTTTTTAGGGACAGACTATGGCTACACCTTC	TRBV7-9	TRBJ1-2	.	TRBD1
CASSPTGNQPQHF	TGTGCCAGCAGTCCGACAGGCAATCAGCCCCAGCATTTT	TRBV6-4	TRBJ1-5	.	.
CASSDPGLAGGLSTDTQYF	TGTGCCAGCAGCGACCCGGGACTAGCGGGAGGGCTTAGCACAGATACGCAGTATTTT	TRBV2	TRBJ2-3	.	TRBD2
CASSWAGTGEAFF	TGTGCCAGCAGCTGGGCCGGGACAGGGGAAGCTTTCTTT	TRBV7-9	TRBJ1-1	.	TRBD1
CASTLTGNGYTF	TGTGCCAGCACCCTGACAGGGAATGGCTACACCTTC	TRBV11-2	TRBJ1-2	.	TRBD1
CASGGSYNEQFF	TGTGCCAGCGGGGGGTCCTACAATGAGCAGTTCTTC	TRBV2	TRBJ2-1	.	.
CASSLGDWFPATNEKLFF	TGCGCCAGCAGCTTGGGAGACTGGTTTCCTGCAACTAATGAAAAACTGTTTTTT	TRBV5-1	TRBJ1-4	.	.
CASRPTVSYEQYF	TGTGCCAGCAGGCCGACCGTATCCTACGAGCAGTACTTC	TRBV6-5	TRBJ2-7	.	.
CAISESGQGGGYTF	TGTGCCATCAGTGAGTCGGGACAGGGCGGCGGCTACACCTTC	TRBV10-3	TRBJ1-2	.	TRBD1
CASSLTGSYTDTQYF	TGCGCCAGCAGCTTAACAGGTTCCTACACAGATACGCAGTATTTT	TRBV5-1	TRBJ2-3	.	.
CASSFLLGQGPSSGFNEQFF	TGTGCCAGCAGCTTCCTACTGGGACAGGGGCCGTCTAGCGGCTTCAATGAGCAGTTCTTC	TRBV7-6	TRBJ2-1	.	TRBD1
CATPGAYNEQFF	TGTGCCACTCCCGGCGCCTACAATGAGCAGTTCTTC	TRBV2	TRBJ2-1	.	.
CASSTGQGLAFTDTQYF	TGTGCCAGCTCAACGGGACAGGGACTAGCCTTCACAGATACGCAGTATTTT	TRBV18	TRBJ2-3	.	.
CSVEYGPYGYTF	TGCAGCGTTGAATACGGGCCCTATGGCTACACCTTC	TRBV29-1	TRBJ1-2	.	.
CASTNANTGELFF	TGTGCCAGCACGAATGCGAACACCGGGGAGCTGTTTTTT	TRBV2	TRBJ2-2	.	.
CASSAGTSGGFMYEQFF	TGTGCCAGCAGCGCGGGGACTAGCGGGGGGTTTATGTATGAGCAGTTCTTC	TRBV9	TRBJ2-1	.	TRBD2
CASSESLAGSSYNEQFF	TGTGCCAGCAGTGAAAGTCTAGCGGGCAGCTCCTACAATGAGCAGTTCTTC	TRBV6-1	TRBJ2-1	.	TRBD2
CASSLGADYGYTF	TGTGCCAGCAGCTTGGGGGCGGACTATGGCTACACCTTC	TRBV5-6	TRBJ1-2	.	.
CASSSEGLAGDYLTSTDTQYF	TGTGCCAGTAGTTCCGAAGGACTAGCGGGGGATTACCTCACTTCCACAGATACGCAGTATTTT	TRBV19	TRBJ2-3	.	TRBD2
CASSLDQPSASYEQYF	TGTGCCAGCAGCTTAGATCAGCCTAGCGCTTCCTACGAGCAGTACTTC	TRBV11-2	TRBJ2-7	.	.
CASSQDGLATSAYEQYF	TGCGCCAGCAGCCAAGATGGGCTAGCGACCTCCGCCTACGAGCAGTACTTC	TRBV4-1	TRBJ2-7	.	.
CASSPRGGTYEQYF	TGCGCCAGCAGCCCAAGGGGGGGGACCTACGAGCAGTACTTC	TRBV4-1	TRBJ2-7	.	.
CASSLWGTENTEAFF	TGTGCCAGCAGTTTATGGGGGACAGAAAACACTGAAGCTTTCTTT	TRBV27	TRBJ1-1	few	TRBD1
CASEFMGLAGSEQFF	TGTGCCAGCGAATTCATGGGACTAGCGGGAAGTGAGCAGTTCTTC	TRBV6-6	TRBJ2-1	.	TRBD2
CASSVGEVYTF	TGTGCCAGCAGCGTAGGAGAGGTCTACACCTTC	TRBV9	TRBJ1-2	.	.
CASSLAPKGHLFNYGYTF	TGTGCCAGCAGCCTCGCGCCGAAGGGACACCTTTTTAACTATGGCTACACCTTC	TRBV5-4	TRBJ1-2	.	.
CASTIKRGLLEQYF	TGTGCCAGCACCATAAAAAGGGGCTTGTTGGAGCAGTACTTC	TRBV6-1	TRBJ2-7	.	.
CASRGTSEDTQYF	TGTGCCAGCAGGGGGACTAGCGAGGATACGCAGTATTTT	TRBV2	TRBJ2-3	.	TRBD2
CASSQKEGYEKLFF	TGCGCCAGCAGCCAAAAGGAAGGGTATGAAAAACTGTTTTTT	TRBV4-1	TRBJ1-4	.	.
CASKVTGSSYEQYF	TGTGCCAGCAAAGTTACCGGGTCCTCCTACGAGCAGTACTTC	TRBV28	TRBJ2-7	.	.
CAISEPGGLAATRRTGELFF	TGTGCCATCAGTGAGCCGGGGGGACTAGCGGCCACGAGGAGGACCGGGGAGCTGTTTTTT	TRBV10-3	TRBJ2-2	.	TRBD2
CASSVGGRGYNEQFF	TGTGCCAGCAGCGTAGGCGGGAGAGGGTACAATGAGCAGTTCTTC	TRBV9	TRBJ2-1	.	TRBD2
CASSPVGGTAFGIEQYF	TGCGCCAGCAGCCCTGTGGGTGGGACAGCCTTCGGGATCGAGCAGTACTTC	TRBV4-1	TRBJ2-7	.	TRBD1
CASSEPRTQYF	TGTGCCAGCAGTGAACCTCGGACCCAGTACTTC	TRBV6-1	TRBJ2-5	once	.
CASSPGLAGGPGQFF	TGTGCCAGCAGCCCCGGACTAGCGGGGGGGCCTGGGCAGTTCTTC	TRBV9	TRBJ2-1	.	TRBD2